This T cell receptor beta chain originates from a study of blood T cell repertoires in COVID-19. Study at large: From T cells, B-cell-depleted T cells, or PBMCs came the material, which was cDNA or gDNA.

Between the trimmed V and J ends, which lost 6 bases and 0 bases, there was a span of 9 bases. Germline loops: CDR1 SGHRS, CDR2 YFSETQ. The CDR3 is 14 residues long. Followed longitudinally, the Seattle patients had been enrolled during active infection. TCRdb's copy holds only in-frame clones and misses some; the assay was immunoSEQ multiplex PCR. Here the sample spans 300,000 to 450,000 clones, over 75% being singletons. The chain carries TRBV5-1 and TRBJ2-2, with a possible D match to TRBD1 (6 bases). The sequencing sample was made of peripheral blood. The receptor was derived from a woman aged 60-75 years with COVID-19, enrolled during active disease. CDR3 sequence reads: CASKDRPNTGELFF. In nucleotides, the CDR3 is TGCGCCAGCAAGGACAGACCGAACACCGGGGAGCTGTTTTTT.